A few counts support the clone carrying this T cell receptor beta chain. The antigen remains undetermined. This sample stems from a study of cytomegalovirus exposure and HLA in healthy donors. Whole-study findings and limits: In vitro experiments confirmed that three CMV-associated chains were specific for CMV antigens. At a 0.05 false discovery rate, a later analysis found approximately 15,000 TCR beta sequences to be associated with HLA alleles.

The PCR made use of 60 Vbeta and 13 Jbeta primers. Produced via immunoSEQ multiplex PCR; TCRdb's table is partial and in-frame only. The table records some 120,000 clones, about 80% of them present only once. Trimming pared 4 bases from V and 1 base from J, leaving 12 bases between. This CDR3 comprises 14 residues. In germline, CDR1 is SGHNT, CDR2 YYREEE (reference sequence). Healthy individuals who donated bone marrow served as the donors. This sequence originates from a man in his thirties or forties in good health and CMV-seronegative. The rearrangement links TRBV5-4 to TRBJ2-7; a weak D match, TRBD1 (5 bases). The sequenced sample was PBMCs. In nucleotides, the CDR3 is TGTGCCAGCAGCCAGGAGACAGCGTCCTACGAGCAGTACTTC. Translated, it gives CASSQETASYEQYF. Variable domain in full (rest from reference TRBV5-4 and TRBJ2-7): ETGVTQSPTHLIKTRGQQVTLRCSSQSGHNTVSWYQQALGQGPQFIFQYYREEENGRGNFPPRFSGLQFPNYSSELNVNALELDDSALYLCASSQETASYEQYFGPGTRLTVT.